Below, 15 T cell receptor beta chains from the same sample are listed, as sequenced in a study of blood T cell repertoires in COVID-19 (dated by TCRdb to 2018 to 2020). The library was obtained by the immunoSEQ multiplex PCR assay. The table comes from immuneACCESS by way of TCRdb, which keeps in-frame sequences with V and J called. Part of the clones is missing from these tables; in studies checked, under half for an unresolved V gene and the rest for unknown reasons. The sample includes about 400,000 clones, with roughly 90% observed a single time. Approximately 4.3% of the sample is in the top ten clones. The material sequenced was peripheral blood. These receptors all stem from a woman younger than 45 with acute or convalescent COVID-19.

The chain couples TRBV7-7 to TRBJ2-5; 9 nucleotides match TRBD1. The J segment lost 0 bases and the V segment lost 5 bases, leaving 4 bases of the junction unmatched. CDR1 and CDR2 from the germline V gene are SSHAT and FNYEAQ (reference sequence). CDR3 size: 15 residues. As DNA, the CDR3 is TGTGCCAGCAGCGCCGGGACAGGGTACCAAGAGACCCAGTACTTC. Its protein is CASSAGTGYQETQYF.

This clone was observed a single time. The rearrangement links TRBV28 to TRBJ2-2; D gene ambiguous. CDR3 length: 14 amino acids. The ends were cut back, 1 base at V and 5 bases at J, with 8 bases in the middle. Germline V gene lookup returns CDR1 MDHEN and CDR2 SYDVKM. CDR3 sequence reads: CASSLFLSTGELFF. The CDR3 nucleotides are TGTGCCAGCAGTTTATTCCTGTCTACCGGGGAGCTGTTTTTT.

The chain uses TRBV7-7 and TRBJ2-7; D may be TRBD2 (5 bases). Germline assignment: CDR1 SSHAT and CDR2 FNYEAQ (reference sequence). V was pared by 8 bases and J by 3 bases, with 26 bases between. The CDR3 covers 17 residues. In DNA form, the CDR3 reads TGTGCCAGCGACTTCACTTCCGGGCCCATCGGGGTCTACGAGCAGTACTTC. Translated: CASDFTSGPIGVYEQYF.

The chain employs TRBV5-1 and TRBJ2-5; TRBD2 agrees at 8 bases. With 4 bases clipped from V and 5 bases from J, the junction kept 10 bases outside the gene matches. The V gene's germline CDR1 is SGHRS and CDR2 YFSETQ. The CDR3 sequence is 15 residues long. This CDR3 reads CASSEFGGVIETQYF. Here the CDR3 DNA reads TGCGCCAGCAGCGAGTTCGGGGGGGTTATTGAGACCCAGTACTTC.

CDR3 sequence (DNA): TGTGCCAGCAGCTTAGCGACAGGGTTTTCAGATACGCAGTATTTT. This translates into CASSLATGFSDTQYF. The V gene is TRBV5-5, the J gene TRBJ2-3; TRBD1 matches 7 bases. With V trimmed by 2 bases and J by 4 bases, 7 bases remained unmatched. In germline, CDR1 is SGHKS, CDR2 YYEKEE (reference sequence). There are 15 residues in the CDR3.

The chain joins TRBV27 to TRBJ1-1; D possibly corresponds to TRBD1 (6 bases). Trimming removed 8 bases from V and 0 bases from J, with 16 bases in between. Germline assignment: CDR1 MNHEY and CDR2 SMNVEV (reference sequence). This CDR3 contains 15 residues. The CDR3 sequence: CASAFRGKMNTEAFF. CDR3 nucleotides: TGTGCCAGCGCCTTCAGGGGTAAGATGAACACTGAAGCTTTCTTT.

The chain recombines TRBV5-6 with TRBJ1-1; D perhaps matches TRBD1 (5 bases). The germline gives CDR1 SGHDT, CDR2 YYEEEE. The CDR3 totals 14 residues. V lost 5 bases and J lost 0, with 11 bases in between. CDR3 nucleotides: TGTGCCAGCAGTTTAGGGGTGATGAACACTGAAGCTTTCTTT. Its protein is CASSLGVMNTEAFF. The whole variable domain, filled in from reference TRBV5-6 and TRBJ1-1, reads DAGVTQSPTHLIKTRGQQVTLRCSPKSGHDTVSWYQQALGQGPQFIFQYYEEEERQRGNFPDRFSGHQFPNYSSELNVNALLLGDSALYLCASSLGVMNTEAFFGQGTRLTVV.

This chain uses TRBV27 with TRBJ2-3, with TRBD2 matching over 8 bases. CDR3 size: 17 residues. Trimming at V came to 7 bases and at J to 0 bases, leaving 12 bases not matched to a gene. CDR1 MNHEY and CDR2 SMNVEV come from the germline V gene (reference sequence). CDR3 protein: CASKRIAGYLSTDTQYF. Here the CDR3 DNA reads TGTGCCAGCAAAAGGATAGCGGGGTACCTTAGCACAGATACGCAGTATTTT.

Points on this clone: Compared with germline, one end of the junction differs, possibly owing to a read error. The chain carries TRBV18 and TRBJ2-1; 9 bases align to TRBD2. This CDR3 is 15 amino acids long. The germline V gene encodes CDR1 KGHSH and CDR2 LQKENI. The chain's CDR3 is CASLPIAGAYNEQFF. CDR3 nucleotide sequence: TGTGCCAGCTTACCAATAGCGGGGGCCTACAATGAGCAGTTCTTC.

V usage is TRBV7-9 and J usage is TRBJ2-6; no clear D gene. Germline lookup yields CDR1 SEHNR and CDR2 FQNEAQ (reference sequence). V lost 5 bases and J 0 bases, leaving 11 bases between the germline ends. The CDR3 runs to 16 residues. As DNA, the CDR3 is TGTGCCAGCAGCCCCCCGAGGCGCTCTGGGGCCAACGTCCTGACTTTC. Amino acid sequence: CASSPPRRSGANVLTF. The whole variable domain, remainder taken from reference TRBV7-9 and TRBJ2-6, is DTGVSQNPRHKITKRGQNVTFRCDPISEHNRLYWYRQTLGQGPEFLTYFQNEAQLEKSRLLSDRFSAERPKGSFSTLEIQRTEQGDSAMYLCASSPPRRSGANVLTFGAGSRLTVL.

This clone came up many times. The same CDR3 can be traced to other DNA sequences in this sample. J is TRBJ1-6 and V is TRBV12-3 or TRBV12-4, with 7 bases that match TRBD1. J gave up 10 bases and V 4 bases, and 4 bases lay outside the gene matches. The CDR3 sequence is 13 residues long. The CDR3 bases are TGTGCCAGCAGTTCCTCAGGGGGATCACCCCTCCACTTT. Its translation: CASSSSGGSPLHF.

V usage is TRBV29-1 and J usage is TRBJ2-3; 13 bases are a match to TRBD2. V gave up 6 bases and J gave up 3 bases; unmatched junction bases: 15. The CDR3 contains 18 residues. The germline V gene has CDR1 SQVTM and CDR2 ANQGSEA. The CDR3, as DNA: TGCAGCGTACCTGGACTAGCGGGGGCTAGGGGAGTGACAGATACGCAGTATTTT. Translation gives CSVPGLAGARGVTDTQYF.

The chain is built from TRBV5-1 and TRBJ1-3; no clear D. CDR1 SGHRS and CDR2 YFSETQ come from the germline V gene. The CDR3 consists of 16 residues. The ends were cut back, 2 bases at V and 0 bases at J, with 12 bases in the middle. CDR3 DNA sequence: TGCGCCAGCAGCTTACAAACTATTAACTCTGGAAACACCATATATTTT. Protein: CASSLQTINSGNTIYF.

The rearrangement joins TRBV2 to TRBJ1-2, with 9 positions matching TRBD1. J gave up 5 bases and V 3 bases, and 4 bases lay outside the gene matches. Per the germline V gene, CDR1 is SNHLY and CDR2 is FYNNEI. The CDR3 is 14 residues long. The CDR3 nucleotides read TGTGCCAGCAGTGAGTTCGGGACAGGGTATGGCTACACCTTC. This encodes CASSEFGTGYGYTF.

The gene calls are TRBV20-1 and TRBJ1-2; tentative D call: TRBD1 (5 bases). The CDR3 sequence is 13 residues long. Germline CDR1 is DFQATT and CDR2 is SNEGSKA (reference sequence). V lost 3 bases to trimming and J lost 6 bases, with 14 bases between them. The CDR3 sequence: CSASRQIGNGYTF. CDR3 in DNA: TGCAGTGCTAGTAGACAGATCGGCAATGGCTACACCTTC.